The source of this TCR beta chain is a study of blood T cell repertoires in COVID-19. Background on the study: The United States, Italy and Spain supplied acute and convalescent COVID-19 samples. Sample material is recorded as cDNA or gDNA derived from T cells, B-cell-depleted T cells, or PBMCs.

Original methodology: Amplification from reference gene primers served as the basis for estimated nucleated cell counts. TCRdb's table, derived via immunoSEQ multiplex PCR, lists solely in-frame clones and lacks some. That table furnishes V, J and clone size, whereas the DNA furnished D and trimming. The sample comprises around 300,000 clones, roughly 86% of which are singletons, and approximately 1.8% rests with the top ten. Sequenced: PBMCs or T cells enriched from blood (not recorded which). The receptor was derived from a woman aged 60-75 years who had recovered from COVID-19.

For the CDR3, the DNA is TGCGCCAGCAGCTTGGTGTCAGGGAAAGAGCAGTACTTC. Translating it yields CASSLVSGKEQYF. The chain has TRBV5-1 and TRBJ2-7; possible D gene TRBD1, 5 bases. The CDR3 has 13 residues. Trimming stripped 0 bases from V and 7 bases from J, with 11 bases between. CDR1 is SGHRS, CDR2 YFSETQ, per germline.